This TCR beta chain was identified in a study of blood T cell repertoires in COVID-19. Study details: Sites across the United States, Italy and Spain contributed samples from acute and convalescent COVID-19. The analysed material was cDNA or gDNA that came from T cells, B-cell-depleted T cells, or PBMCs.

Germline CDR1 SGHRS, CDR2 YFSETQ. CDR3 length: 16 residues. V lost 0 bases and J lost 10, with 20 bases in between. As handled by the study authors: Nucleated cell number was recorded as an estimate derived from reference gene primer amplification. The assay was immunoSEQ multiplex PCR, and TCRdb's table has in-frame clones only and misses some. D and trimming come from the DNA, and the V and J calls and clone size come from that table. Among roughly 87,000 clones listed, more than 70% were seen once. The TCR originated in a man in his fifties or sixties with acute or convalescent COVID-19. The genes are TRBV5-1 and TRBJ2-1; no clear D. The specimen was peripheral blood. Here the CDR3 DNA reads TGCGCCAGCAGCTTGGATCTGGCTACAATTGCAGGAGAGCAGTTCTTC. Residues: CASSLDLATIAGEQFF.